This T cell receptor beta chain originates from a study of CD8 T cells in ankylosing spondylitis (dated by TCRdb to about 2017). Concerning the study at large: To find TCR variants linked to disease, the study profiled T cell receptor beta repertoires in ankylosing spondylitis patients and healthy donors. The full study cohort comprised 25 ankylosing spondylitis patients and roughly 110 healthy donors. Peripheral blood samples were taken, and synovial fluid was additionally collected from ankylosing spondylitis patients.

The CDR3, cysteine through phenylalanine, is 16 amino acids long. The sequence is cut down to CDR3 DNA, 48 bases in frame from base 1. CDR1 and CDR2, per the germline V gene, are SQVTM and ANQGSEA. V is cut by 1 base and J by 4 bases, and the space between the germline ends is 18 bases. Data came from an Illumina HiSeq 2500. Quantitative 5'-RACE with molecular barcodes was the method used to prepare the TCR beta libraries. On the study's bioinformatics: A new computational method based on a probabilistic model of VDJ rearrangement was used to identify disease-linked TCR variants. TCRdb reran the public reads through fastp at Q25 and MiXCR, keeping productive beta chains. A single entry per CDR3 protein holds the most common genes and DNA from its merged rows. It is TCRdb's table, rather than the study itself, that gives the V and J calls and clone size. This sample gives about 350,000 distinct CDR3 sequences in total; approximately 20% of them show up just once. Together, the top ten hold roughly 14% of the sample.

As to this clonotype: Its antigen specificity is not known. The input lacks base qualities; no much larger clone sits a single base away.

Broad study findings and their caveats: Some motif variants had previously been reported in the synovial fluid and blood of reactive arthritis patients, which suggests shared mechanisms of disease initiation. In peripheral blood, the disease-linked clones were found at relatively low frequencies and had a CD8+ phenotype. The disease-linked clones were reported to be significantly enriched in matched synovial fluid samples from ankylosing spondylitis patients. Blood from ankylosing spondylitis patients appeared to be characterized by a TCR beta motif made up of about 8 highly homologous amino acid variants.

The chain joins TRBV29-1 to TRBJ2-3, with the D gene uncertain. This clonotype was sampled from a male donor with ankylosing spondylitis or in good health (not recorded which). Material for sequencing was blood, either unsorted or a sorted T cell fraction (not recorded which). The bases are TGCAGCGTTGAAGCAGCGACACGGAATGGCCCAGATACGCAGTATTTT. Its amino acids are CSVEAATRNGPDTQYF.